Below are 22 T cell receptor beta chains sequenced from a single sample in a study of shared clonotypes between healthy human individuals. Sequencing used immunoSEQ multiplex PCR; TCRdb keeps in-frame clones, though not all of them. The data show 2 million to 2.5 million clones, around 95% seen once. The sequencing input was naive CD4+ T cells sorted from blood. Subset reported: CD45RA+ positively selected. These receptors were obtained from a young man in good health.

This chain connects TRBV7-8 to TRBJ2-1; no definite D call. The CDR3 has 14 residues. Germline V gene sequence: CDR1 SGHVS, CDR2 FQNEAQ. Between the trimmed V and J ends, which lost 5 bases and 6 bases, there was a span of 14 bases. CDR3 sequence reads: CASSRPVVSNEQFF. In nucleotides, the CDR3 is TGTGCCAGCAGCCGCCCTGTAGTATCCAATGAGCAGTTCTTC.

The chain combines TRBV5-1 with TRBJ2-7; 8 nucleotides match TRBD2. Per germline, CDR1 SGHRS and CDR2 YFSETQ. The CDR3 spans 15 residues. After removal of 4 bases from V and 7 bases from J, the junction contained 13 bases not matched to a gene. DNA of the CDR3: TGCGCCAGCAGCCCTCGGGGGGGTGGTGGTCGAGAGCAGTACTTC. Translating it yields CASSPRGGGGREQYF.

The chain employs TRBV18 and TRBJ1-5; D call uncertain. Germline V CDR1 and CDR2: KGHSH, LQKENI. The CDR3 has 12 residues. Between the trimmed V and J ends, which lost 4 bases and 4 bases, there was a span of 5 bases. The DNA of the CDR3 is TGTGCCAGCTCACATCCAAATCAGCCCCAGCATTTT. This codes for CASSHPNQPQHF.

This clone was observed once. This chain joins TRBV5-8 and TRBJ2-5; no definite D call. Germline V lookup: CDR1 SGHTS, CDR2 YDEGEE. The CDR3 runs to 16 residues. V was trimmed by 0 bases and J by 3 bases, leaving 15 bases between them. The CDR3 loop is CASSLGSSIREETQYF. CDR3 nucleotide sequence: TGTGCCAGCAGCTTGGGGTCATCTATAAGAGAAGAGACCCAGTACTTC.

The chain uses TRBV19 and TRBJ2-7, with D unresolved. The CDR3 length is 13 residues. CDR1 LNHDA and CDR2 SQIVND come from the germline V gene (reference sequence). Trimming pared 2 bases from V and 2 bases from J, leaving 7 bases between. The DNA of the CDR3 is TGTGCCAGTAGTATAAGCCAGACCTACGAGCAGTACTTC. Amino acid sequence: CASSISQTYEQYF.

The rearrangement joins TRBV2 to TRBJ2-7, with TRBD2 matching over 11 bases. The germline gives CDR1 SNHLY, CDR2 FYNNEI. This CDR3 comprises 15 residues. J gave up 0 bases and V 3 bases, and 1 base lay outside the gene matches. The CDR3 loop is CASSDLAGGSYEQYF. The CDR3 bases are TGTGCCAGCAGTGATCTAGCGGGAGGCTCCTACGAGCAGTACTTC.

The rearrangement uses TRBV18 and TRBJ1-4; D gene uncertain. The CDR3 has 15 amino acids. Germline loops: CDR1 KGHSH, CDR2 LQKENI. V was pared by 0 bases and J by 5 bases, with 10 bases between. CDR3 in DNA: TGTGCCAGCTCACCACCGGCCAGGCCGAATGAAAAACTGTTTTTT. It yields the protein CASSPPARPNEKLFF.

The chain employs TRBV7-2 and TRBJ1-2; D gene ambiguous. Germline CDR1 is SGHTA and CDR2 is FQGNSA. Trimming cost V 2 bases and J 7 bases, with 11 bases left between them. The CDR3 extends over 13 amino acids. The DNA of the CDR3 is TGTGCCAGCAGCTTACGCGGTTCCTTTGGCTACACCTTC. It encodes CASSLRGSFGYTF. Together with reference TRBV7-2 and TRBJ1-2, the CDR3 gives the full variable domain: GAGVSQSPSNKVTEKGKDVELRCDPISGHTALYWYRQSLGQGLEFLIYFQGNSAPDKSGLPSDRFSAERTGGSVSTLTIQRTQQEDSAVYLCASSLRGSFGYTFGSGTRLTVV.

A note on this clone: Other DNA sequences in the same sample also yield this CDR3. The genes are TRBV5-1 and TRBJ2-7; D is unresolved. V was trimmed by 3 bases and J by 0 bases, leaving 10 bases between them. Germline values: CDR1 SGHRS, CDR2 YFSETQ. This CDR3 has 14 residues. This CDR3 is CASSSTTVSYEQYF. The CDR3 nucleotides read TGCGCCAGCAGCTCCACCACCGTCTCCTACGAGCAGTACTTC.

The V call is TRBV7-9, the J call TRBJ2-1; 10 nucleotides match TRBD1. This CDR3 has 15 residues. The germline V gene has CDR1 SEHNR and CDR2 FQNEAQ (reference sequence). V was clipped by 5 bases and J by 8 bases; unmatched bases: 9. CDR3 nucleotides: TGTGCCAGCAGCCCAGGGACAGGGGCGGCGGATGAGCAGTTCTTC. Translated: CASSPGTGAADEQFF.

Note on this clone: This same CDR3 is encoded by further DNA sequences in the sample. In DNA, the CDR3 is TGTGCCAGCTCACCACTTACAGGGGGGAATGAAAAACTGTTTTTT. Translating gives CASSPLTGGNEKLFF. The chain has TRBV18 and TRBJ1-4; 8 bases map to TRBD1. V was pared by 1 base and J by 5 bases, with 3 bases of the junction left unmatched. Germline V gives CDR1 KGHSH, CDR2 LQKENI. The CDR3 extends over 15 amino acids.

The chain employs TRBV18 and TRBJ2-1; 10 bases are shared with TRBD2. The germline V gene encodes CDR1 KGHSH and CDR2 LQKENI. The CDR3 covers 16 residues. V shed 6 bases and J 6 bases; nucleotides not matched to a gene: 11. The CDR3 DNA follows: TGTGCCAGCTCCGATACGCTACTAGCGGGGATCAATGAGCAGTTCTTC. It is translated as CASSDTLLAGINEQFF.

V gene TRBV7-2 combines with J gene TRBJ2-3; tentatively, D is TRBD2 (6 bases). Germline V CDR1 and CDR2: SGHTA, FQGNSA. Deletions cut 4 bases from V and 3 bases from J, with 14 bases between. This CDR3 is built from 15 residues. Here the CDR3 reads CASSSRDLSTDTQYF. CDR3 DNA: TGTGCCAGCAGCTCCCGGGACTTAAGTACAGATACGCAGTATTTT.

The chain combines TRBV15 with TRBJ2-3; D not certain. Germline CDR1 and CDR2: LNHNV and YYDKDF (reference sequence). V gave up 4 bases and J gave up 0 bases, with 11 bases separating them. CDR3 size: 15 residues. CDR3 amino acids: CATSTSLTSTDTQYF. In DNA, the CDR3 is TGTGCCACCAGCACCTCGTTGACTAGCACAGATACGCAGTATTTT.

The chain combines TRBV27 with TRBJ1-2; TRBD1 aligns across 10 bases. Germline loops: CDR1 MNHEY, CDR2 SMNVEV (reference sequence). With V trimmed by 6 bases and J by 6 bases, 7 bases remained unmatched. The CDR3 covers 14 residues. Written as DNA, the CDR3 is TGTGCCAGCAGGGCCGCCGGGACAGGGGATGGCTACACCTTC. It translates to CASRAAGTGDGYTF.

The chain couples TRBV2 to TRBJ2-5; D call uncertain. CDR1 is SNHLY, CDR2 FYNNEI, per germline. This CDR3 is 11 amino acids long. V lost 6 bases, J lost 11 bases, and 13 bases lay in between. This chain's CDR3 is CASSQPLSQYF. The CDR3, as DNA: TGTGCCAGCAGCCAACCGCTCTCTCAGTACTTC.

The V and J genes are TRBV6-1 and TRBJ1-4; tentatively, D is TRBD1 (6 bases). Between the trimmed V and J ends, which lost 6 bases and 8 bases, there was a span of 19 bases. Germline V gene lookup returns CDR1 MNHNS and CDR2 SASEGT. This CDR3 is 15 amino acids long. The CDR3 here is CASRRYRATNEKLFF. CDR3 nucleotide sequence: TGTGCCAGCAGACGATACAGGGCGACGAACGAAAAACTGTTTTTT.

This clone was seen a single time. This sequence joins TRBV19 and TRBJ1-5, with D possibly being TRBD1 (6 bases). V lost 7 bases and J lost 7, with 17 bases in between. Looked up from germline, CDR1 is LNHDA and CDR2 is SQIVND (reference sequence). The CDR3 is 14 amino acids. CDR3 sequence (DNA): TGTGCCAGTAAACAGGGTAGGTCTTCCCAGCCCCAGCATTTT. This translates into CASKQGRSSQPQHF.

The genes are TRBV6-1 and TRBJ2-1, with 7 bases matching TRBD1. CDR1 and CDR2 (germline): MNHNS, SASEGT. The V and J ends lost 3 bases and 10 bases, in that order; junction bases with no gene match: 15. The CDR3 has 16 residues. The CDR3: CASSDGQVTAGWEQFF. The CDR3 coding sequence is TGTGCCAGCAGTGACGGACAGGTCACGGCTGGCTGGGAGCAGTTCTTC.

This clone appeared a single time. The V gene is TRBV5-4, the J gene TRBJ2-7; the match to TRBD1 covers 7 bases. The V gene's germline CDR1 is SGHNT and CDR2 YYREEE (reference sequence). V trimming: 4 bases; J trimming: 1 base; junction bases outside the gene matches: 5. The CDR3 totals 14 residues. CDR3 DNA: TGTGCCAGCAGCCCCGGACAGGAGTCCTACGAGCAGTACTTC. It specifies CASSPGQESYEQYF.

This chain uses TRBV7-9 with TRBJ2-7; 11 nucleotides agree with TRBD2. Germline CDR1 and CDR2: SEHNR and FQNEAQ (reference sequence). This CDR3 spans 14 amino acids. V lost 6 bases to trimming and J lost 6 bases; unmatched junction nucleotides: 7. This CDR3 reads CASSYTSGGTEQYF. The CDR3, as DNA: TGTGCCAGCAGTTACACTAGCGGGGGAACCGAGCAGTACTTC.

The chain employs TRBV5-4 and TRBJ2-5; D is perhaps TRBD1 (5 bases). Germline values: CDR1 SGHNT, CDR2 YYREEE (reference sequence). With 3 bases removed from V and 2 bases from J, the gap between germline ends came to 17 bases. CDR3 length equals 16 residues. Written as DNA, the CDR3 is TGTGCCAGCAGCTCTTCCAGGGATGCCTTTCAAGAGACCCAGTACTTC. Its protein is CASSSSRDAFQETQYF. The whole variable domain, filled in from reference TRBV5-4 and TRBJ2-5, reads ETGVTQSPTHLIKTRGQQVTLRCSSQSGHNTVSWYQQALGQGPQFIFQYYREEENGRGNFPPRFSGLQFPNYSSELNVNALELDDSALYLCASSSSRDAFQETQYFGPGTRLLVL.